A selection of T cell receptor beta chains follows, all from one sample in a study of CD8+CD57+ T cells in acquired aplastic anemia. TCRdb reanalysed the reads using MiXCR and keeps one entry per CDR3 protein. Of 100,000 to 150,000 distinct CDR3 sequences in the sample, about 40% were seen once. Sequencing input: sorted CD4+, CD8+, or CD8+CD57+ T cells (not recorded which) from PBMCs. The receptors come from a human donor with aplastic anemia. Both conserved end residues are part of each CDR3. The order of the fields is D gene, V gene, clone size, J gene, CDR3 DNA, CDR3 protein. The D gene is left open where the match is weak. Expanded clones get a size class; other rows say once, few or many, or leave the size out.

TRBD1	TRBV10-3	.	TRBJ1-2	TGTGCCATCAGGGGCCATCCGGGACAGGGGGATGGCTACACCTTC	CAIRGHPGQGDGYTF
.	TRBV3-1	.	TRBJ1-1	TGTGCCAGCAGCCAAACGGGGGGTCGGACTGAAGCTTTCTTT	CASSQTGGRTEAFF
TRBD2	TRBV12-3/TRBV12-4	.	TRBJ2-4	TGTGCCAGCAGTTTAGTTGTCGCTAGCGGGGACTTAGCCAAAAACATTCAGTACTTC	CASSLVVASGDLAKNIQYF
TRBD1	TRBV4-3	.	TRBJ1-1	TGCGCCAGCAGCTACGCCGGGACAGGGGCGAACACTGAAGCTTTCTTT	CASSYAGTGANTEAFF
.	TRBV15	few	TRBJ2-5	TGTGCCACCAGGGGACCTCCAGAGGAGACCCAGTACTTC	CATRGPPEETQYF
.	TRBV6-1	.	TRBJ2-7	TGTGCCAGCAGTGTTGCCGGGACGGAGGCCTACGAGCAGTACTTC	CASSVAGTEAYEQYF
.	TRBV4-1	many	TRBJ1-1	TGCGCCAGCAGCTTCTCTGGACGGAGAACGGTATCTACCCTCGGGGGAGCTTTCTTT	CASSFSGRRTVSTLGGAFF
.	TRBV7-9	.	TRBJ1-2	TGTGCCAGCAGCGCAGAGGCGAGCTCTGGTGGCTACACCTTC	CASSAEASSGGYTF
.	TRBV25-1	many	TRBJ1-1	TGTGCCAGCAGTACCTCGAGGGGAGGTGTCTCTGAAGCTTTCTTT	CASSTSRGGVSEAFF
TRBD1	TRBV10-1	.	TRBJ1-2	TGCGCCAGCAGTGAGGGGACAGGGGGGAGCTACACCTTC	CASSEGTGGSYTF
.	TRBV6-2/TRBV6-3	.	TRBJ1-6	TGTGCCAGCAGCTTTGGGACCGATTCACCCCTCCACTTT	CASSFGTDSPLHF
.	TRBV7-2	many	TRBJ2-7	TGTGCCAGCAGCTTAGCCGGGACGGGCTTACCCTACGAGCAGTACTTC	CASSLAGTGLPYEQYF
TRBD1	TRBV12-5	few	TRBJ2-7	TGTGCTAGTGGCTTTGACAGGGGAGTCCACGAGCAGTACTTC	CASGFDRGVHEQYF
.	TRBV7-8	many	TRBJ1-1	TGTGCCAGCAGTTCCCCGGGGACGGCAAGGACTGAAGCTTTCTTT	CASSSPGTARTEAFF
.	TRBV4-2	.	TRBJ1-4	TGTGCCAGCAGCCACCGACCACTCTCAGCAGCCAATGAAAAACTGTTTTTT	CASSHRPLSAANEKLFF
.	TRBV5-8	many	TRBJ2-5	TGTGCCAGCAGCTTCGGCAGCCAAGAGACCCAGTACTTC	CASSFGSQETQYF
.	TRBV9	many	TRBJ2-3	TGTGCCAGCAGCCCTTCCGGGGCCAGCACAGATACGCAGTATTTT	CASSPSGASTDTQYF
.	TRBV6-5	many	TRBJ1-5	TGTGCCAGCAGTCGCCAAAATCAGCCCCAGCATTTT	CASSRQNQPQHF
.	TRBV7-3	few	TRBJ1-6	TGTGCCAGCAGCTTGGATGATAATTCACCCCTCCACTTT	CASSLDDNSPLHF
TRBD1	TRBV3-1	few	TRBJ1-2	TGTGCCAGCAGCCAGCCCCTCCAGGGGGTTTTTGGCTACACCTTC	CASSQPLQGVFGYTF
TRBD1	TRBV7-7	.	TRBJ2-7	TGTGCCAGCAGCTTAGGCTCAGGGGGTTCCTACGAGCAGTACTTC	CASSLGSGGSYEQYF
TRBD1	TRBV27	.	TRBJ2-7	TGTGCCAGCAGATCAGAGGGACAGTCCCGCTCCTACGAGCAGTACTTC	CASRSEGQSRSYEQYF
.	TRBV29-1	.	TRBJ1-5	TGCAGCGTTGGGATTGGGGGAAGCAATCAGCCCCAGCATTTT	CSVGIGGSNQPQHF
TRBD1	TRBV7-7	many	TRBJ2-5	TGTGCTAGCAGCAAGGACAGGGCCGCATGGACGTACTTC	CASSKDRAAWTYF
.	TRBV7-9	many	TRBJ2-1	TGTGCCAGCAGCTTAGACGTAGGTGAGCAGTTCTTC	CASSLDVGEQFF
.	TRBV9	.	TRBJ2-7	TGTGCCAGCAGCGTAGGGCACGGCGGGGAAGGCGACGAGCAGTACTTC	CASSVGHGGEGDEQYF
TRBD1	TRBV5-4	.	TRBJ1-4	TGTGCCAACAGCTCTCAAAAGGACAGGGGTGGCGAAAAACTGTTTTTT	CANSSQKDRGGEKLFF
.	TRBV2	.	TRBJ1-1	TGTGCCAACCAGGATCGGTACACTGAAGCTTTCTTT	CANQDRYTEAFF
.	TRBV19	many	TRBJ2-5	TGTGCCAGTAGTATAAACAGGGTAGAGACCCAGTACTTC	CASSINRVETQYF
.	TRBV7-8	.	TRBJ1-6	TGTGCCAGCAGCTTAGGGGGGGGACTGCCTTCACCCCTCCACTTT	CASSLGGGLPSPLHF
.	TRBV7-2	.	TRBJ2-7	TGTGCCAGCAGCTTAGAGTTAAGGGGCGAGCAGTACTTC	CASSLELRGEQYF
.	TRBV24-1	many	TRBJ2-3	TGTGCCACCAGTGCTTCAGATACGCAGTATTTT	CATSASDTQYF
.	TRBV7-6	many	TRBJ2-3	TGTGCCAGCAGCCCGACCCGGGGAGATACGCAGTATTTT	CASSPTRGDTQYF
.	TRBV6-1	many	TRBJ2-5	TGTGCCAGCAGCGCTCGGGGGCAAGAGACCCAGTACTTC	CASSARGQETQYF
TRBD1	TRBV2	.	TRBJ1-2	TGTGCCAGCAGTGAGGGGGACAGTCCATATGGCTACACCTTC	CASSEGDSPYGYTF
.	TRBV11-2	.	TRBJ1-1	TGTGCCAGCAGCTTAAAAGGGGGGCTTCAGAACACTGAAGCTTTCTTT	CASSLKGGLQNTEAFF
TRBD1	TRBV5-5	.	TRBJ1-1	TGTGCCAGCAGCCACAGGGGCGGGTACACTGAAGCTTTCTTT	CASSHRGGYTEAFF
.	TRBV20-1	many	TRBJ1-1	TGCAGTGCCGTGAGGACAGCCTCGACCACTGAAGCTTTCTTT	CSAVRTASTTEAFF
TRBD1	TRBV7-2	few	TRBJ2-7	TGTGCCAGCAGAGTACAGACAGGGGACTACGAGCAGTACTTC	CASRVQTGDYEQYF
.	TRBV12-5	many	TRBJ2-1	TGTGCTAGTGCGGGACTGCGAGAGCAGTTCTTC	CASAGLREQFF
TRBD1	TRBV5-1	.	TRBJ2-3	TGCGCCAGCAGCTTGGGGACAGGGGGCGAAGATACGCAGTATTTT	CASSLGTGGEDTQYF
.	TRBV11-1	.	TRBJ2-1	TGTGCCAGCAGCCTACGGACGGAGAACAATGAGCAGTTCTTC	CASSLRTENNEQFF
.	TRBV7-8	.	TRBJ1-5	TGTGCCAGCAGCTCACATATTAATCAGCCCCAGCATTTT	CASSSHINQPQHF
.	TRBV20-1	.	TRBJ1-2	TGCAGTGCTCGGGACGGTCGGTATGGCTACACCTTC	CSARDGRYGYTF
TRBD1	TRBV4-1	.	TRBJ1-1	TGCGCCAGCAGCCAAGATGGGGCAGGGGGTATGAACACTGAAGCTTTCTTT	CASSQDGAGGMNTEAFF